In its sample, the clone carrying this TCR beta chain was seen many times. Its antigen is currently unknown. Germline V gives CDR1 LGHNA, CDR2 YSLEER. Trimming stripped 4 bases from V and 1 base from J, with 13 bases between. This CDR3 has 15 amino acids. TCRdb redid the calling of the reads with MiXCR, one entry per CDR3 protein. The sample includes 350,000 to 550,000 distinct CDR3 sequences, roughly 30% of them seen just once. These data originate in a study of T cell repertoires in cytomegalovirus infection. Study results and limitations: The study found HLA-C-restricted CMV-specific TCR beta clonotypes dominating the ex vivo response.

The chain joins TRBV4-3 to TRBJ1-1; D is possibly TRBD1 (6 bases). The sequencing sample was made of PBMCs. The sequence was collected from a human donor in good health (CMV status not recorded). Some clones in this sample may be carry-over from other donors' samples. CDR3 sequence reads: CASSPGHLSNTEAFF. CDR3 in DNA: TGCGCCAGCAGCCCGGGACATCTCTCGAACACTGAAGCTTTCTTT.